This entry lists 24 T cell receptor beta chains sequenced from one sample in a study of T-cell reconstitution after alpha-beta-depleted transplantation in children. Unique molecular identifiers were built into the TCRbeta library. TCRdb re-analysed the PCR reads in MiXCR, keeping a single row per CDR3 protein. The table records 580,000 or so distinct CDR3 sequences, about 23% of them present only once. Specimen: PBMCs, mostly from graft donor cells, collected 360 days after TCRalphabeta/CD19-depleted stem cell transplant. These receptors were collected from a boy younger than two who had a stem cell transplant for acute myeloid leukemia, so the T cells may come from the graft donor.

The chain joins TRBV28 to TRBJ2-7; no clear D. V was shortened by 2 bases and J by 1 base, with 9 bases between the two germline ends. The CDR3 spans 14 residues. The germline V gene encodes CDR1 MDHEN and CDR2 SYDVKM. The CDR3 sequence is CASSLGRFSYEQYV. CDR3 nucleotides: TGTGCCAGCAGTTTAGGGCGGTTTTCCTACGAGCAGTACGTC.

This clonotype has just a few counts. The V and J genes are TRBV18 and TRBJ2-6; unclear D gene. CDR3 length: 16 amino acids. V lost 2 bases, J lost 0 bases, and 8 bases lay in between. CDR1 and CDR2 (germline): KGHSH, LQKENI. In DNA, the CDR3 is TGTGCCAGCTCACCATGGGGATCCTCTGGGGCCAACGTCCTGACTTTC. It yields the protein CASSPWGSSGANVLTF.

This clonotype occurred many times. J is TRBJ2-2 and V is TRBV21-1; whether TRBD1, the table's D call, matches the DNA was not checked. TRBV21-1 counts as a pseudogene. The CDR3 runs to 15 residues. The CDR3 DNA reads TGTGCCAGCAGCTCCCGAATGAAGGGTACCGGGGAGCTGTTTTTT. It specifies CASSSRMKGTGELFF.

The sample holds many counts of this clonotype. This chain uses TRBV12-3 or TRBV12-4 with TRBJ2-1, with TRBD2 matching over 12 bases. With V trimmed by 5 bases and J by 2 bases, 4 bases remained unmatched. The CDR3 spans 16 residues. CDR3 region: CASSPGLAGTYNEQFF. CDR3 coding DNA: TGTGCCAGCAGTCCCGGACTAGCGGGGACCTACAATGAGCAGTTCTTC.

This clonotype was counted ten times or more. The J gene is TRBJ2-1, the V gene TRBV7-9; 8 nucleotides line up with TRBD1. The J segment lost 1 base and the V segment lost 1 base, leaving 3 bases of the junction unmatched. CDR3 length: 16 residues. The germline CDR1 and CDR2 sequences are SEHNR and FQNEAQ (reference sequence). The CDR3 reads CASSLGTGRSYNEQFF. Here the CDR3 DNA reads TGTGCCAGCAGCTTAGGGACAGGGAGGTCCTACAATGAGCAGTTCTTC. Looking up the rest from reference TRBV7-9 and TRBJ2-1 gives the full variable domain: DTGVSQNPRHKITKRGQNVTFRCDPISEHNRLYWYRQTLGQGPEFLTYFQNEAQLEKSRLLSDRFSAERPKGSFSTLEIQRTEQGDSAMYLCASSLGTGRSYNEQFFGPGTRLTVL.

The sample holds many counts of this clonotype. The V gene is TRBV30, the J gene TRBJ2-5; D ambiguous. The V and J ends lost 5 bases and 3 bases respectively, with 13 bases between them. Germline CDR1 reads GTSNPN; CDR2 reads SVGIG (reference sequence). The CDR3 length is 13 residues. In DNA form, the CDR3 reads TGTGCCTGGGCCGCAACGGTTAAAGAGACCCAGTACTTC. Encoded protein: CAWAATVKETQYF.

This clonotype was observed many times. The chain combines TRBV28 with TRBJ1-2; TRBD1 matches 9 bases. CDR1 is MDHEN and CDR2 is SYDVKM in the germline V gene. The CDR3 covers 12 residues. The trim removed 9 bases at V and 6 bases at J, leaving 5 bases unmatched. CDR3 sequence reads: CASWDREDGYTF. In DNA form, the CDR3 reads TGTGCCAGTTGGGACAGGGAGGATGGCTACACCTTC.

The V gene is TRBV6-4, the J gene TRBJ2-3; D unclear. Germline values: CDR1 MRHNA, CDR2 SNTAGT. Trimming stripped 7 bases from V and 3 bases from J, with 14 bases between. This CDR3 comprises 14 residues. The CDR3 sequence: CASIRVRFTDTQYF. The CDR3 DNA reads TGTGCCAGCATACGGGTGCGGTTTACAGATACGCAGTATTTT.

The table lists this clonotype with a few counts. The chain couples TRBV29-1 to TRBJ1-1, with unresolved D. Looked up from germline, CDR1 is SQVTM and CDR2 is ANQGSEA. The V gene lost 6 bases and the J gene lost 8 bases, with 13 bases spanning the gap. This CDR3 is 11 amino acids long. DNA for the CDR3: TGCAGCGTAGTTACCAGTAGAGAAGCTTTCTTT. It yields the protein CSVVTSREAFF.

This clonotype was detected only a few times. DNA of the CDR3: TGTGCCAGCAGCTCGGACTTAGCCACCGGGGAGCTGTTTTTT. The encoded protein is CASSSDLATGELFF. The chain carries TRBV7-2 and TRBJ2-2; tentatively, D is TRBD2 (5 bases). Trimming cost V 4 bases and J 4 bases, with 10 bases left between them. The CDR3 runs to 14 residues. CDR1 is SGHTA, CDR2 FQGNSA, per germline.

The chain couples TRBV5-6 to TRBJ2-7; 7 nucleotides align to TRBD1. Germline loops: CDR1 SGHDT, CDR2 YYEEEE. The trim removed 1 base at V and 4 bases at J, leaving 8 bases unmatched. The CDR3 runs 15 residues. CDR3 amino acids: CASSLTDRGLYEQYV. The DNA for the CDR3 is TGTGCCAGCAGCTTGACCGATAGGGGGCTTTACGAGCAGTACGTC.

This clonotype occurred a few times. The chain links TRBV7-2 to TRBJ2-7; D is ambiguous. Germline loops: CDR1 SGHTA, CDR2 FQGNSA. V lost 1 base, J lost 2 bases, and 12 bases lay in between. This CDR3 is built from 15 residues. The CDR3 DNA is TGTGCCAGCAGCTTAGGGATGACCCGCCCCTACGAGCAGTACTTC. This sequence encodes CASSLGMTRPYEQYF. The variable domain in full, with the rest retrieved from reference TRBV7-2 and TRBJ2-7, is GAGVSQSPSNKVTEKGKDVELRCDPISGHTALYWYRQSLGQGLEFLIYFQGNSAPDKSGLPSDRFSAERTGGSVSTLTIQRTQQEDSAVYLCASSLGMTRPYEQYFGPGTRLTVT.

This clonotype has only a few counts. This chain connects TRBV20-1 to TRBJ1-2; D is unclear. This CDR3 spans 14 amino acids. Germline V gives CDR1 DFQATT, CDR2 SNEGSKA (reference sequence). Deletions cut 3 bases from V and 1 base from J, with 12 bases between. CDR3 in DNA: TGCAGTGCTAGTGAGGCAGGCTTTAACTATGGCTACACCTTC. Translation: CSASEAGFNYGYTF.

This chain connects TRBV3-1 to TRBJ2-1; D is unclear. The CDR3 consists of 13 residues. V lost 1 base and J lost 8, with 9 bases in between. Per germline, CDR1 LGHDT and CDR2 YNNKEL (reference sequence). CDR3: CASSQVKGYEQFF. CDR3 coding DNA: TGTGCCAGCAGCCAAGTGAAGGGCTATGAGCAGTTCTTC.

The chain recombines TRBV20-1 with TRBJ2-1; TRBD2 aligns across 9 bases. Germline CDR1 and CDR2: DFQATT and SNEGSKA (reference sequence). Trimming removed 5 bases from V and 4 bases from J; junction bases left unmatched: 9. This CDR3 contains 15 residues. Written as DNA, the CDR3 is TGCAGTGCTGAGGGGCGGGAGGGGGTTTACAATGAGCAGTTCTTC. It translates to CSAEGREGVYNEQFF.

V is TRBV5-1 and J is TRBJ2-1; TRBD1 is a possible D gene (5 bases). Germline V gene sequence: CDR1 SGHRS, CDR2 YFSETQ. The V and J ends lost 4 bases and 5 bases respectively, with 10 bases between them. The CDR3 covers 13 residues. CDR3 sequence reads: CASSRLRDNEQFF. The CDR3 DNA reads TGCGCCAGCAGCAGGCTCAGGGACAATGAGCAGTTCTTC. Based on the CDR3 plus reference TRBV5-1 and TRBJ2-1, the full variable domain is KAGVTQTPRYLIKTRGQQVTLSCSPISGHRSVSWYQQTPGQGLQFLFEYFSETQRNKGNFPGRFSGRQFSNSRSEMNVSTLELGDSALYLCASSRLRDNEQFFGPGTRLTVL.

DNA of the CDR3: TGTGCCAGCAGCATCTATTCGGGACAGGGGTCATATAGCAATCAGCCCCAGCATTTT. Translation: CASSIYSGQGSYSNQPQHF. This chain links TRBV2 with TRBJ1-5; TRBD1 matches at 10 bases. Per germline, CDR1 SNHLY and CDR2 FYNNEI. With V trimmed by 6 bases and J by 0 bases, 14 bases remained unmatched. This CDR3 has 19 residues.

This clonotype came up a few times. The chain links TRBV19 to TRBJ2-2; D is unclear. Germline V gives CDR1 LNHDA, CDR2 SQIVND (reference sequence). The CDR3 contains 13 residues. The V end lost 2 bases, the J end lost 3 bases, and 4 bases lay between the germline ends. The CDR3: CASSIKYTGELFF. The CDR3 DNA sequence: TGTGCCAGTAGTATAAAATACACCGGGGAGCTGTTTTTT.

The table lists this clonotype with a few counts. The chain employs TRBV25-1 and TRBJ2-3; 7 nucleotides agree with TRBD1. Unmatched junction bases numbered 4, after V lost 3 bases and J lost 1 base. The length of the CDR3 is 15 residues. Germline V gives CDR1 MGHDK, CDR2 SYGVNS. The CDR3 reads CASSDWTGGTDTQYF. The CDR3 bases are TGTGCCAGCAGTGATTGGACAGGAGGCACAGATACGCAGTATTTT. The whole variable domain, remainder taken from reference TRBV25-1 and TRBJ2-3, is EADIYQTPRYLVIGTGKKITLECSQTMGHDKMYWYQQDPGMELHLIHYSYGVNSTEKGDLSSESTVSRIRTEHFPLTLESARPSHTSQYLCASSDWTGGTDTQYFGPGTRLTVL.

The chain joins TRBV27 to TRBJ2-1, with D possibly matching TRBD2 (7 bases). Germline CDR1 MNHEY, CDR2 SMNVEV (reference sequence). The length of the CDR3 is 17 residues. Trimming pared 6 bases from V and 0 bases from J, leaving 18 bases between. The CDR3 sequence is CASSLIRGGASYNEQFF. As DNA, the CDR3 is TGTGCCAGCAGCCTCATTCGTGGGGGGGCCTCCTACAATGAGCAGTTCTTC.

This clonotype came up a few times. This sequence joins TRBV12-3 or TRBV12-4 and TRBJ1-5; D is possibly TRBD1 (5 bases). The CDR3 totals 15 residues. V was trimmed by 3 bases and J by 1 base, leaving 10 bases between them. CDR3 bases: TGTGCCAGCAGTTTGGGGGATGCGAGCAATCAGCCCCAGCATTTT. Translating gives CASSLGDASNQPQHF.

The J gene is TRBJ2-3, the V gene TRBV29-1, with TRBD2 identical over 9 bases. V lost 4 bases, J lost 2 bases, and 7 bases stayed unmatched. The CDR3 has 15 amino acids. Looked up from germline, CDR1 is SQVTM and CDR2 is ANQGSEA. The CDR3 reads CSVVSRGGTTDTQYF. The CDR3 DNA reads as TGCAGCGTTGTTTCGCGGGGGGGTACCACAGATACGCAGTATTTT.

The chain employs TRBV20-1 and TRBJ1-2; the D gene is possibly TRBD1 (5 bases). Between the trimmed V and J ends, which lost 6 bases and 7 bases, there was a span of 21 bases. Germline CDR1 DFQATT, CDR2 SNEGSKA (reference sequence). This CDR3 is 14 amino acids long. The CDR3 nucleotides read TGCAGTGCCTCCCCCGGGACGGAGGCTTCTGGCTACACCTTC. Translation gives CSASPGTEASGYTF.

This clonotype was seen repeatedly, ten times or more. The chain employs TRBV18 and TRBJ2-1; possible D gene TRBD2, 5 bases. Germline CDR1 KGHSH, CDR2 LQKENI. The CDR3 totals 17 residues. Trimming pared 3 bases from V and 0 bases from J, leaving 15 bases between. CDR3 DNA: TGTGCCAGCTCACCTCCTCGGGTACTAGGCTCCTACAATGAGCAGTTCTTC. Encoded protein: CASSPPRVLGSYNEQFF.